This TCR beta chain was documented in a study of blood T cell repertoires in COVID-19. In the source study's methods: Estimates of nucleated cell counts were drawn from the amplification of reference gene primers. The repertoire was sequenced with immunoSEQ multiplex PCR; TCRdb's copy has only in-frame clones and lacks some. For V, J and clone size, that table is used; D and trimming come from the DNA. The sample lists 350,000 to 450,000 clones, about nine tenths seen once, with about 0.78% in the top ten. Participants were placed into cohorts based on the clinical history they reported. Sequenced input: PBMCs or T cells enriched from blood (not recorded which). The receptor comes from a woman aged 40 to 50 who had been exposed to COVID-19.

The CDR3 region has the DNA TGCGCCAGCAGCCTGGGCCGAGCGGGGTTATCCTACGAGCAGTACTTC. This sequence encodes CASSLGRAGLSYEQYF. The chain couples TRBV5-1 to TRBJ2-7, with 7 bases lining up with TRBD2. The junction had 11 bases not matched to a gene; V was cut back by 4 bases and J by 1 base. The CDR3 contains 16 residues. CDR1 is SGHRS and CDR2 is YFSETQ in the germline V gene.